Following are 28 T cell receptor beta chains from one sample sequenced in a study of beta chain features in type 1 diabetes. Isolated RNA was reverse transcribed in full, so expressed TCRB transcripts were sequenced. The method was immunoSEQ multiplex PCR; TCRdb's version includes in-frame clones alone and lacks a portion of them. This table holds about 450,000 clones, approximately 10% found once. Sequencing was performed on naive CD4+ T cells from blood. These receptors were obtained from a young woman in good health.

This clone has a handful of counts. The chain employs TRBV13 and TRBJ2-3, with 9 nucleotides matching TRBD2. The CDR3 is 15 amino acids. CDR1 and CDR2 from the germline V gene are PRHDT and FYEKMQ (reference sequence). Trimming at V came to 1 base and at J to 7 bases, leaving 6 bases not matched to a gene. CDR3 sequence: CASSLEAGGINTQYF. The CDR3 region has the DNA TGTGCCAGCAGCTTAGAGGCGGGAGGGATAAATACGCAGTATTTT.

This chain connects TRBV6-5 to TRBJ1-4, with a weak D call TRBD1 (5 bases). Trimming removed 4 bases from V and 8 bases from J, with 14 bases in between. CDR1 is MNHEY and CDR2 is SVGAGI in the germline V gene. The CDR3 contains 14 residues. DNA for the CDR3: TGTGCCAGCAGTTCTCGGCAGGGTGGGGAAAAACTGTTTTTT. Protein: CASSSRQGGEKLFF.

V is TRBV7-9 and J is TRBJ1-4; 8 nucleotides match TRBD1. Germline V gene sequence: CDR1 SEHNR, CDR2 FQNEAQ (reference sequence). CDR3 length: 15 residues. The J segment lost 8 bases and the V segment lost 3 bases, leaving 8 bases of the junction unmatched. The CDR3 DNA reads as TGTGCCAGCAGCTTGGGACAGGCCGCAGCCGAAAAACTGTTTTTT. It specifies CASSLGQAAAEKLFF.

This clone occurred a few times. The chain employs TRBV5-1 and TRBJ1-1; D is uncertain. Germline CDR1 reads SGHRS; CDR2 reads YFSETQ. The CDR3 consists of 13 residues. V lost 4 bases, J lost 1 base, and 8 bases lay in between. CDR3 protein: CASSVVGNTEAFF. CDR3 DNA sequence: TGCGCCAGCAGCGTTGTTGGGAACACTGAAGCTTTCTTT.

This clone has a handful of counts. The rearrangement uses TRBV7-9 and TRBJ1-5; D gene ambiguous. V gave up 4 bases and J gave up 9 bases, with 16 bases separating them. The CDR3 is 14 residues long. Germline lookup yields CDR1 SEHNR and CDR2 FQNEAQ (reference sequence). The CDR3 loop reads CASSSPGSVRPQHF. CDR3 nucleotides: TGTGCCAGCAGCTCTCCGGGGTCTGTACGGCCCCAGCATTTT.

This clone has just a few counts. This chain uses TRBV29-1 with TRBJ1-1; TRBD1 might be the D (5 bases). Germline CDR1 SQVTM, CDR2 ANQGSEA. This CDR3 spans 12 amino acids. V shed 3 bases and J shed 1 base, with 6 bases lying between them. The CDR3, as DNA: TGCAGCGTTGACAGGGAGAACACTGAAGCTTTCTTT. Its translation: CSVDRENTEAFF.

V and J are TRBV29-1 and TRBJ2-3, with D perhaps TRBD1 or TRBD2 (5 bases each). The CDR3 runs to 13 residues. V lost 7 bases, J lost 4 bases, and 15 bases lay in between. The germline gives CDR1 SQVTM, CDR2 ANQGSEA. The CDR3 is CSAGTLSPDTQYF. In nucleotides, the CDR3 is TGCAGCGCCGGGACCCTCAGTCCAGATACGCAGTATTTT.

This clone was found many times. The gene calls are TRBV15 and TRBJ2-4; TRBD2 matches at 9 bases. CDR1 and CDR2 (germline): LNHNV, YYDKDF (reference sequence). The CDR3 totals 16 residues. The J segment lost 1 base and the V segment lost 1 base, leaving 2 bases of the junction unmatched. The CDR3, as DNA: TGTGCCACCAGCAGAGGAACTAGCGGGGCCAAAAACATTCAGTACTTC. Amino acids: CATSRGTSGAKNIQYF.

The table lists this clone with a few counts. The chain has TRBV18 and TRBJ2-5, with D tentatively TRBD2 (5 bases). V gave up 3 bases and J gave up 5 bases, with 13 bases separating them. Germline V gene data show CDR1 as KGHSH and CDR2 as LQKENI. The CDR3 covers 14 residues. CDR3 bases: TGTGCCAGCTCACCTACTAGTCGTCAGGAGACCCAGTACTTC. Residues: CASSPTSRQETQYF.

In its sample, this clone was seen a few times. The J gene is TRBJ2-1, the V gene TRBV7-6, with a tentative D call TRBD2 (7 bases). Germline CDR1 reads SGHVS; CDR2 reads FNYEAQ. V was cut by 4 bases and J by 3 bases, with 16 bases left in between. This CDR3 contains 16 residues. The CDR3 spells CASSSLRGAFYNEQFF. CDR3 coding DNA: TGTGCCAGCAGCTCCCTCCGGGGGGCCTTCTACAATGAGCAGTTCTTC.

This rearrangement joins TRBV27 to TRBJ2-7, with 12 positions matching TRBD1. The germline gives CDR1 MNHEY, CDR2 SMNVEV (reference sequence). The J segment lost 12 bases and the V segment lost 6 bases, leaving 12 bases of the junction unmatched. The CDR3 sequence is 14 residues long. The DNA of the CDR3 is TGTGCCAGCAGCCTTGCAGGGACAGGGGGCGCATTGTACGTC. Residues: CASSLAGTGGALYV.

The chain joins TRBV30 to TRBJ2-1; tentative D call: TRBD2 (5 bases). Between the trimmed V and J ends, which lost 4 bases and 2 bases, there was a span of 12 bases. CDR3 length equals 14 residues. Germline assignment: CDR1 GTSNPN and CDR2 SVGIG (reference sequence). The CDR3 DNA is TGTGCCTGGAAGACCGTCGGGACCTACAATGAGCAGTTCTTC. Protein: CAWKTVGTYNEQFF.

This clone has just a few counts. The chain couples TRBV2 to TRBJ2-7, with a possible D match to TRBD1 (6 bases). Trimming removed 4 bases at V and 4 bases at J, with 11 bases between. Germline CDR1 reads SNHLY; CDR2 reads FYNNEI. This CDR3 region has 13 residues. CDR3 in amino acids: CASSGQVKYEQYV. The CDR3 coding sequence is TGTGCCAGCAGTGGACAGGTAAAGTACGAGCAGTACGTC.

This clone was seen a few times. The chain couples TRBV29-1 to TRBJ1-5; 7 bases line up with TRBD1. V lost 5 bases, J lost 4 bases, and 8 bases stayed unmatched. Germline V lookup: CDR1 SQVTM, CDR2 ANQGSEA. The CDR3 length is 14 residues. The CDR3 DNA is TGCAGCGTTTCTCAGGGGGTAGCGAATCAGCCCCAGCATTTT. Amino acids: CSVSQGVANQPQHF. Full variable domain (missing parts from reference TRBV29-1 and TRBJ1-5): SAVISQKPSRDICQRGTSLTIQCQVDSQVTMMFWYRQQPGQSLTLIATANQGSEATYESGFVIDKFPISRPNLTFSTLTVSNMSPEDSSIYLCSVSQGVANQPQHFGDGTRLSIL.

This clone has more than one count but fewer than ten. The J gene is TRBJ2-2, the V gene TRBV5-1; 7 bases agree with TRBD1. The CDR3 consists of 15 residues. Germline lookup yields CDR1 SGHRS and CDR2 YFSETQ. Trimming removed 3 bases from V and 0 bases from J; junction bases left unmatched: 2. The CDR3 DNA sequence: TGCGCCAGCAGCTCAGGGGGAACGAACACCGGGGAGCTGTTTTTT. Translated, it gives CASSSGGTNTGELFF.

Here the CDR3 reads CASSKMRTGGEKLFF. CDR3 DNA sequence: TGTGCCAGCAGTAAGATGCGGACAGGTGGTGAAAAACTGTTTTTT. The genes are TRBV5-6 and TRBJ1-4; 7 bases align to TRBD1. Looked up from germline, CDR1 is SGHDT and CDR2 is YYEEEE. The CDR3 extends over 15 amino acids. Trimming took 5 bases from V and 7 from J; bases not matched to a gene: 11.

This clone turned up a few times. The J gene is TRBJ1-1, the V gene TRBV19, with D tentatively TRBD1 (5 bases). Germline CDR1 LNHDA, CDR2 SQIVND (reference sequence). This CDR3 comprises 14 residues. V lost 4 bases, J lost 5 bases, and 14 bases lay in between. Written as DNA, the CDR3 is TGTGCCAGTAGTACAGGGTCCATGGGTACTGAAGCTTTCTTT. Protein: CASSTGSMGTEAFF.

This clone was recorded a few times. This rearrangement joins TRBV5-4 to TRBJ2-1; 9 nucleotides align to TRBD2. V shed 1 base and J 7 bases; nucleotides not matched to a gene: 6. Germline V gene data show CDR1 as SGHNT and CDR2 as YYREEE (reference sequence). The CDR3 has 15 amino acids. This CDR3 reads CASSLSGLAKNEQFF. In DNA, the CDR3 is TGTGCCAGCAGCTTGTCTGGACTAGCGAAGAATGAGCAGTTCTTC.

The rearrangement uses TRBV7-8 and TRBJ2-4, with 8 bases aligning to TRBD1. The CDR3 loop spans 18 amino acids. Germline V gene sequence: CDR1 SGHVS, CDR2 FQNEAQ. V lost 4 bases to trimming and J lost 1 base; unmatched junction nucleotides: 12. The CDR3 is CASSSPPFTGGAKNIQYF. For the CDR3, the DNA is TGTGCCAGCAGCTCTCCTCCCTTTACAGGGGGGGCCAAAAACATTCAGTACTTC.

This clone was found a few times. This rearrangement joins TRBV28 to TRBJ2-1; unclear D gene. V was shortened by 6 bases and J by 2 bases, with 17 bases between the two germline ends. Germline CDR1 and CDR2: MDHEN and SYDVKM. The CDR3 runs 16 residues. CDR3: CASSLKSGFAYNEQFF. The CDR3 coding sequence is TGTGCCAGCAGCTTAAAGTCGGGCTTTGCCTACAATGAGCAGTTCTTC.

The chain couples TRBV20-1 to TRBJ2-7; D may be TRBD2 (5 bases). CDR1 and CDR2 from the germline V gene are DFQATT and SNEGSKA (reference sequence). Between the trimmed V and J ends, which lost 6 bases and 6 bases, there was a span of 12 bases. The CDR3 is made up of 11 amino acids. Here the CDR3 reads CSAGAAGEQYF. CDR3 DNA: TGCAGTGCGGGAGCGGCCGGCGAGCAGTACTTC.

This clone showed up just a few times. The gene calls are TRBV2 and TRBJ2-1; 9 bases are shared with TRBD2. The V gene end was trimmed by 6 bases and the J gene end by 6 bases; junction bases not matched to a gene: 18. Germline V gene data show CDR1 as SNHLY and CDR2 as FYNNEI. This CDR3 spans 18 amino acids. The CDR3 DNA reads TGTGCCAGCAGCGCAAGGATTCTAGCGGGGAGGGGCCTCAATGAGCAGTTCTTC. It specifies CASSARILAGRGLNEQFF.

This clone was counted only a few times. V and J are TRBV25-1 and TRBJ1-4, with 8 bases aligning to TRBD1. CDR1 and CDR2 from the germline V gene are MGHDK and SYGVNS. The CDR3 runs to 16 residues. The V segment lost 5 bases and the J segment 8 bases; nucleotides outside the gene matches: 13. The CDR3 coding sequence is TGTGCCAGCAGTTACCCGCCAGGGGGCAGGGTCGAAAAACTGTTTTTT. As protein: CASSYPPGGRVEKLFF.

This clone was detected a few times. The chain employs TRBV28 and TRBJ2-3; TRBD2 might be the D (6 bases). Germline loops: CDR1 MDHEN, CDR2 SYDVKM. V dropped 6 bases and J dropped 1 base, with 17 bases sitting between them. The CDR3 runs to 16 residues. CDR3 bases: TGTGCCAGCAGCCCTGCCGGTGGAGGGCGCACAGATACGCAGTATTTT. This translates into CASSPAGGGRTDTQYF.

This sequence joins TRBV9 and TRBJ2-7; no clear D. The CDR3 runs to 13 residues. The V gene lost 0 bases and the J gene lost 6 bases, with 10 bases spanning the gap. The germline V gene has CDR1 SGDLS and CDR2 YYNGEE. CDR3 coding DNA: TGTGCCAGCAGCGTAGTCCCAGCCGGCGAGCAGTACTTC. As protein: CASSVVPAGEQYF.

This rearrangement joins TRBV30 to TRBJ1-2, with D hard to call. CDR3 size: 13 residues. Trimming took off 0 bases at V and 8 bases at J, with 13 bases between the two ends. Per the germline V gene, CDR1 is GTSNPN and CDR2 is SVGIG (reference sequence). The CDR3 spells CAWSVPQERGYTF. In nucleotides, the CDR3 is TGTGCCTGGAGTGTACCGCAGGAGCGGGGCTACACCTTC.

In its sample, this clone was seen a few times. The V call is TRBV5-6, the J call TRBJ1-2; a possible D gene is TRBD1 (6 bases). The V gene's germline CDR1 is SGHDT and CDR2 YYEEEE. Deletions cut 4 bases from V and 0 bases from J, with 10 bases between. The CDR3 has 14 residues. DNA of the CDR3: TGTGCCAGCAGCAAGGACAGACCTAACTATGGCTACACCTTC. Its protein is CASSKDRPNYGYTF.

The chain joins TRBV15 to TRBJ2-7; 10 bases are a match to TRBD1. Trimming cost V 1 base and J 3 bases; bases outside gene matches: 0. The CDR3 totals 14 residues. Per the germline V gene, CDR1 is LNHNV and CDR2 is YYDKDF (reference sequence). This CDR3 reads CATSRGTGGYEQYF. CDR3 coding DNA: TGTGCCACCAGCAGAGGGACAGGGGGCTACGAGCAGTACTTC.